This T cell receptor (beta chain) is from a study of cytomegalovirus exposure and HLA in healthy donors. Study-level findings and limits: Sequencing had likely introduced a cluster of highly shared sequence variants as an artifact. In a later analysis, a genetic analysis reported fewer productive-TCR N-insertions in an Asian-associated ancestry cluster than the cohort average. Reports showed the classifier diagnosing cytomegalovirus status with high specificity and sensitivity. Within an earlier analysis, most TCR beta V segments proved productive either about 87% or about 30% of the time.

Germline loops: CDR1 GTSNPN, CDR2 SVGIG (reference sequence). V gave up 2 bases and J gave up 0 bases; unmatched junction bases: 14. The length of the CDR3 is 18 residues. PCR amplification relied on 60 Vbeta primers (plus 13 Jbeta primers). Data came from immunoSEQ multiplex PCR; TCRdb stores just in-frame clones and leaves some out. The sample includes 140,000 or so clones, 80% to 90% seen only once; the top ten take over 2%. A note on this clone: No antigen is known for it.

The specimen sequenced was PBMCs. The chain joins TRBV30 to TRBJ1-1; 8 bases match TRBD1. The receptor's source is a boy between 2 and 10 years old in good health and CMV-seronegative. CDR3 DNA sequence: TGTGCCTGGAGTTCCCGTGTGAGACAGGGGATAATGAACACTGAAGCTTTCTTT. Amino acid sequence: CAWSSRVRQGIMNTEAFF.